The present entry profiles one TCR beta chain with its context. This record comes from a study of cytomegalovirus exposure and HLA in healthy donors. Both 60 Vbeta primers and 13 Jbeta primers went into the PCR. Generated by immunoSEQ multiplex PCR, the TCRdb table keeps only in-frame clones and is missing some. The table records about 210,000 clones, about 80% of them present only once. Germline CDR1 and CDR2: MNHEY and SMNVEV (reference sequence). The CDR3 contains 14 residues. J gave up 0 bases and V 2 bases, and 1 base lay outside the gene matches. Donors likely had unrecorded immune exposures despite being nominally healthy when sampled.

This TCR was sampled from a woman in her thirties in good health and CMV-seropositive. J is TRBJ2-7 and V is TRBV27, with 7 bases that match TRBD1. Material: PBMCs. CDR3 nucleotide sequence: TGTGCCAGCAGTTTAGACAGGGTCTCCTACGAGCAGTACTTC. It codes for CASSLDRVSYEQYF.